This T cell receptor beta chain is from a study of T cells in Graves' hyperthyroidism and ophthalmopathy. This clonotype was detected ten times or more. Amplification yielded TCR beta CDR3 regions, with RNA transcripts as the source. The TCR CDR3 first-round RT-PCR relied on the HTBI primer set. A single record per CDR3 protein comes from TCRdb applying MiXCR to the multiplex PCR reads. The sample holds approximately 400,000 distinct CDR3 sequences, about 14% seen once. This CDR3 region has 14 residues. From germline, CDR1 is KGHDR and CDR2 SFDVKD. V dropped 8 bases and J dropped 2 bases, with 15 bases sitting between them. 10 ml fresh peripheral blood yielded the PBMCs.

What was sequenced was blood. The chain has TRBV24-1 and TRBJ2-7; D might be TRBD1 (5 bases). This receptor was obtained from a woman in her 30s with Graves' ophthalmopathy. CDR3 in DNA: TGTGCCACCAAACAGTACAGGAGCCCCTACGAGCAGTACTTC. It yields the protein CATKQYRSPYEQYF.